The clone carrying this TCR beta chain appeared a few times. Its target is not known. This sample stems from a study of CD8+ T cells in alopecia areata. The study, taken as a whole, reports: Tissue-resident alphabeta T cells belonging to normal skin likewise get sequenced within scalp specimens. Normal scalp showed lower clonality than lesional scalp, especially alopecia totalis/universalis.

Extraction of RNA preceded its reverse transcription into cDNA, which served as the sequencing template. The protocol was immunoSEQ multiplex PCR, while the TCRdb copy is restricted to in-frame clones and leaves out a portion. The sample contains a few hundred thousand clones, just over 55% of which appear only once. PBMCs were stained for CD3, CD4 and CD8, and CD4+ and CD8+ T cells were sorted. Trimming at V came to 5 bases and at J to 1 base, leaving 4 bases not matched to a gene. This CDR3 is 13 amino acids long. In germline, CDR1 is SQVTM, CDR2 ANQGSEA. The chain is built from TRBV29-1 and TRBJ2-7, with TRBD1 matching 8 bases. The clonotype was recovered from a human donor in good health. The sequenced sample consisted of CD8+ T cells sorted from blood. In nucleotides, the CDR3 is TGCAGCGTTTCCAGGGGGCCATCCTACGAGCAGTACTTC. Amino acid sequence: CSVSRGPSYEQYF.